A single sample gave rise to the 19 T cell receptor beta chains below, sequenced in a study of identical twins. In TCRdb, the 5' RACE reads were re-called with MiXCR into one record per CDR3 protein. The table lists more than 200,000 distinct CDR3 sequences, 11% to 15% of them singletons. Sequenced material: memory (CD45RO+) T cells sorted from blood. The receptors shown here come from a woman under 30 in good health.

This clonotype occurred a few times. The CDR3 DNA follows: TGTGCCAGCAGCTTAGTGGGACGGCGCGGGGCCAACGTCCTGACTTTC. Its translation: CASSLVGRRGANVLTF. This rearrangement joins TRBV7-9 to TRBJ2-6; either TRBD1 or TRBD2 may fit D (5 bases each). The ends were cut back, 1 base at V and 4 bases at J, with 11 bases in the middle. CDR1 and CDR2 from the germline V gene are SEHNR and FQNEAQ (reference sequence). There are 16 residues in the CDR3.

This clonotype was found a few times. The J gene is TRBJ2-5, the V gene TRBV5-1; D unresolved. CDR1 is SGHRS and CDR2 is YFSETQ in the germline V gene. Trimming took off 4 bases at V and 5 bases at J, with 15 bases between the two ends. This CDR3 has 14 amino acids. The CDR3 loop is CASSQQPSQETQYF. CDR3 DNA sequence: TGCGCCAGCAGCCAACAACCCTCGCAGGAGACCCAGTACTTC.

This clonotype was observed a handful of times. This chain uses TRBV7-8 with TRBJ2-1, with 8 bases that match TRBD2. After removal of 0 bases from V and 6 bases from J, the junction contained 7 bases not matched to a gene. Per germline, CDR1 SGHVS and CDR2 FQNEAQ. The CDR3 is 16 residues long. CDR3 in DNA: TGTGCCAGCAGCTTAGCGGCGGGGACTAGGGGCAATGAGCAGTTCTTC. Translating gives CASSLAAGTRGNEQFF.

The J gene is TRBJ2-7, the V gene TRBV29-1, with a possible D match to TRBD1 (6 bases). Trimming cost V 6 bases and J 4 bases, with 16 bases left between them. The CDR3 sequence is 13 residues long. The V gene's germline CDR1 is SQVTM and CDR2 ANQGSEA. CDR3 nucleotide sequence: TGCAGCGTGTACAACAGGGAGCCATACGAGCAGTACTTC. Its translation: CSVYNREPYEQYF.

This clonotype showed up just a few times. The rearrangement joins TRBV3-1 to TRBJ1-5; D remains ambiguous. Germline loops: CDR1 LGHDT, CDR2 YNNKEL (reference sequence). V was pared by 3 bases and J by 8 bases, with 14 bases between. The CDR3 totals 14 residues. CDR3 nucleotides: TGTGCCAGCAGCCATGGGCGGTCCAAAAAGCCCCAGCATTTT. Residues: CASSHGRSKKPQHF.

This clonotype was observed a handful of times. The gene calls are TRBV19 and TRBJ2-5; tentative D call: TRBD2 (5 bases). From germline, CDR1 is LNHDA and CDR2 SQIVND (reference sequence). The CDR3 runs 13 residues. Trimming cost V 11 bases and J 4 bases, with 17 bases left between them. The CDR3 DNA sequence: TGTGCCTGCGCCCGTCCGGGGTTAGAGACCCAGTACTTC. It codes for CACARPGLETQYF.

This clonotype was seen a handful of times. V and J are TRBV12-3 or TRBV12-4 and TRBJ1-2; D unclear. The CDR3 consists of 12 residues. V gave up 4 bases and J gave up 2 bases, with 5 bases separating them. The DNA for the CDR3 is TGTGCCAGCAGTTACGAGAACTATGGCTACACCTTC. It yields the protein CASSYENYGYTF.

This clonotype has at least ten counts. The chain links TRBV2 to TRBJ2-2; D is unclear. The germline V gene has CDR1 SNHLY and CDR2 FYNNEI. The V gene lost 4 bases and the J gene lost 4 bases, with 10 bases spanning the gap. The CDR3 contains 14 residues. Written as DNA, the CDR3 is TGTGCCAGCAGTGGGGCAAGAGGCACCGGGGAGCTGTTTTTT. Protein product: CASSGARGTGELFF.

CDR3 sequence: CASSRGQFSGNTIYF. The CDR3, as DNA: TGTGCCAGCAGTAGGGGACAGTTCTCTGGAAACACCATATATTTT. The genes are TRBV12-3 or TRBV12-4 and TRBJ1-3; 7 bases line up with TRBD1. The CDR3 extends over 15 amino acids. V lost 5 bases to trimming and J lost 0 bases; unmatched junction nucleotides: 4.

A word on this clonotype: This could be a read error, since a much larger clone is one nucleotide away. The chain carries TRBV12-3 or TRBV12-4 and TRBJ1-2; D unclear. This CDR3 is built from 13 residues. Trimming shortened V by 6 bases and J by 2 bases, and 10 bases separated the two germline ends. DNA for the CDR3: TGTGCCAGCAGACCTAGACCAAACTATGGCTACACCTTC. It yields the protein CASRPRPNYGYTF.

The V call is TRBV11-2, the J call TRBJ1-1; D is unclear. Deletions cut 4 bases from V and 0 bases from J, with 3 bases between. Germline V gene sequence: CDR1 SGHAT, CDR2 FQNNGV. The CDR3 totals 12 residues. CDR3 region: CASSYMNTEAFF. CDR3 nucleotide sequence: TGTGCCAGCAGCTATATGAACACTGAAGCTTTCTTT.

There are a few counts of this clonotype. This chain connects TRBV7-9 to TRBJ2-7; TRBD2 matches at 8 bases. The J segment lost 5 bases and the V segment lost 4 bases, leaving 10 bases of the junction unmatched. Germline CDR1 SEHNR, CDR2 FQNEAQ (reference sequence). The CDR3 covers 15 residues. This CDR3 is CASSSLQGTRNEQYF. The CDR3 DNA sequence: TGTGCCAGCAGCTCGCTCCAAGGGACTAGAAACGAGCAGTACTTC.

This clonotype was recorded a few times. Written as DNA, the CDR3 is TGTGCCAGCAGCACGGTTTGGGCTGAGCAGTTCTTC. Its translation: CASSTVWAEQFF. The rearrangement links TRBV21-1 to TRBJ2-1. TRBV21-1 is a documented pseudogene. There are 12 residues in the CDR3.

J is TRBJ2-7 and V is TRBV18; D remains unclear. V was pared by 0 bases and J by 4 bases, with 10 bases between. The CDR3 has 14 amino acids. Germline V lookup: CDR1 KGHSH, CDR2 LQKENI. CDR3 coding DNA: TGTGCCAGCTCACCACCCCCTAACCCGTACGAGCAGTACTTC. Translated: CASSPPPNPYEQYF.

This clonotype appeared many times. CDR3: CATSESDNEQFF. The CDR3 coding sequence is TGTGCCACCAGTGAATCGGACAATGAGCAGTTCTTC. This sequence joins TRBV24-1 and TRBJ2-1, with D unresolved. The CDR3 is made up of 12 amino acids. CDR1 and CDR2 (germline): KGHDR, SFDVKD. V dropped 4 bases and J dropped 5 bases, with 5 bases sitting between them.

This clonotype was seen repeatedly, ten times or more. This chain uses TRBV20-1 with TRBJ2-7; either TRBD1 or TRBD2 may fit D (6 bases each). Germline V lookup: CDR1 DFQATT, CDR2 SNEGSKA (reference sequence). Trimming pared 2 bases from V and 7 bases from J, leaving 24 bases between. The CDR3 runs 16 residues. Here the CDR3 reads CSARQATGAQLGEQYF. As DNA, the CDR3 is TGCAGTGCTAGACAAGCAACGGGGGCCCAGCTGGGGGAGCAGTACTTC.

The V gene is TRBV5-1, the J gene TRBJ2-7; a weak D match, TRBD1 (6 bases). The germline CDR1 and CDR2 sequences are SGHRS and YFSETQ. V lost 3 bases, J lost 3 bases, and 13 bases lay in between. The CDR3 consists of 14 residues. CDR3 bases: TGCGCCAGCAGCTCAACAGGGATGGGCTACGAGCAGTACTTC. Its translation: CASSSTGMGYEQYF.

Details on this clonotype: One end of the junction varies from germline; a read error may be responsible. The chain links TRBV12-3 or TRBV12-4 to TRBJ2-1, with TRBD2 matching 8 bases. This CDR3 has 12 residues. The CDR3 reads CASRGWGGLGRF. CDR3 sequence (DNA): TGTGCCAGCAGGGGTTGGGGGGGACTAGGAAGATTC.

This sequence joins TRBV9 and TRBJ1-2, with 8 bases identical to TRBD1. The CDR3 sequence is 15 residues long. Germline CDR1 and CDR2: SGDLS and YYNGEE. Losses at the gene ends were 3 bases for V and 0 bases for J; bases not matched to a gene: 4. CDR3 region: CASSEGTGSNYGYTF. The CDR3 nucleotides read TGTGCCAGCAGCGAGGGGACAGGATCTAACTATGGCTACACCTTC.